This TCR beta chain comes out of a study of blood T cell repertoires in COVID-19. At the level of the study: PBMCs, B-cell-depleted T cells, or T cells were the source of the cDNA or gDNA that made up the material.

This CDR3 region has 14 residues. Trimming left V 4 bases short and J 9 bases short, with 16 bases between. Germline V lookup: CDR1 LNHNV, CDR2 YYDKDF (reference sequence). Measured with immunoSEQ multiplex PCR; TCRdb has only the in-frame clones, and not every one. This sample has about 310,000 clones; roughly 90% occur once, and the top ten carry just under 9%. Sequences were obtained from PBMCs or T cells enriched from blood (not recorded which). The gene calls are TRBV15 and TRBJ1-5, with a tentative D call TRBD1 (6 bases). The TCR was taken from a woman aged 18 to 35 who had recovered from COVID-19. The CDR3 loop is CATSTRQATAPQHF. For the CDR3, the DNA is TGTGCCACCAGCACCCGACAGGCTACGGCGCCCCAGCATTTT.